This T cell receptor (beta chain) was captured by sequencing in a study of read filtering for tumor transcriptome and immune sequencing. Study background: Among patients, roughly 17 were male and 14 female, aged about 45 to 85 (mean around 61). R-ISS stage counts were roughly 8 for I, about 15 for II, 6 or 7 for III. Whole-transcriptome libraries were prepared after DNase treatment.

Notes on the study in general: Dropping single-read clonotypes raised IR-seq and RNA-seq shared-clonotype correlation.

This clonotype was seen more than once but under ten times. Its antigen remains unidentified. From approximately 430 ng of RNA, a library with molecular barcoded alpha/delta and beta/gamma adaptors was made. TCRdb re-called the reads through MiXCR, storing one row per CDR3 protein. Of some 41,000 distinct CDR3 sequences in the sample, roughly 13% were seen once. There are 15 residues in the CDR3. V shed 1 base and J shed 3 bases, with 11 bases lying between them. Germline lookup yields CDR1 SGHNT and CDR2 YYREEE (reference sequence). The source is a donor older than 35 with multiple myeloma. The sequenced sample consisted of a population of CD138-negative cells sorted from bone marrow. The gene calls are TRBV5-4 and TRBJ2-4; D uncertain. CDR3 nucleotides: TGTGCCAGCAGCTTGCCGGCTCGGTTCAAAAACATTCAGTACTTC. This codes for CASSLPARFKNIQYF.